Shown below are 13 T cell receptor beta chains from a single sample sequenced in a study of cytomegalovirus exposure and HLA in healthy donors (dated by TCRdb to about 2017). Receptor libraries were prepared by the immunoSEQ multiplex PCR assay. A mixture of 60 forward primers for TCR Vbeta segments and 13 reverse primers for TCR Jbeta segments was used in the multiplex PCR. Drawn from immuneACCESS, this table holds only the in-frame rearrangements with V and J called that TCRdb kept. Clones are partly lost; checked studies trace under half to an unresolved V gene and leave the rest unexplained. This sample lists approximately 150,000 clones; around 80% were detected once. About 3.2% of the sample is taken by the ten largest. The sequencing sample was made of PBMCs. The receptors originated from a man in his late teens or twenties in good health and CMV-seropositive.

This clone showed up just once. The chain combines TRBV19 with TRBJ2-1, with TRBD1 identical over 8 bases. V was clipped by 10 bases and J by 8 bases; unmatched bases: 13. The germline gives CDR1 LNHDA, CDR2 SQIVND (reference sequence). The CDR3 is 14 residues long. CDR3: CATGRQGRKDEQFF. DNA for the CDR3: TGTGCCACCGGAAGACAGGGGAGAAAGGATGAGCAGTTCTTC.

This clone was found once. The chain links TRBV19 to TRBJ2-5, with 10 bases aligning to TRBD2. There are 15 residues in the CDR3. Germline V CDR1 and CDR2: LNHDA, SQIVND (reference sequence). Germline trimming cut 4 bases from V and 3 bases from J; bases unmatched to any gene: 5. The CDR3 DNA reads TGTGCCAGTAGTACCAGGACTAGCGGTGAAGAGACCCAGTACTTC. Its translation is CASSTRTSGEETQYF.

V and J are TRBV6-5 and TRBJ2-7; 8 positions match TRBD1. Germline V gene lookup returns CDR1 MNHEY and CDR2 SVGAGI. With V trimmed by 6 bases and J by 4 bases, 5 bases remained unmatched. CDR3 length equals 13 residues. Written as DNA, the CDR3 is TGTGCCAGCAGCAGACAGGGGCAATACGAGCAGTACTTC. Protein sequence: CASSRQGQYEQYF.

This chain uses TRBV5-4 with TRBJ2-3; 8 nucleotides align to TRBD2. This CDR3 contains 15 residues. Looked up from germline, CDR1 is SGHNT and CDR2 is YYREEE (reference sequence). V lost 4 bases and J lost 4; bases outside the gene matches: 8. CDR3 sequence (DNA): TGTGCCAGCAGCGGTCCGGGACTAGAGTCAGATACGCAGTATTTT. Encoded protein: CASSGPGLESDTQYF.

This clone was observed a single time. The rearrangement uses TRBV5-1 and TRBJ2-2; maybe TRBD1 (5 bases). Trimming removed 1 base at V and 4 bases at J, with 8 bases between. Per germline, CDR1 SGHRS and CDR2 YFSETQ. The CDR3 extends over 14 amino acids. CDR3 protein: CASSLSGITGELFF. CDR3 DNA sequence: TGCGCCAGCAGCTTGTCAGGGATCACCGGGGAGCTGTTTTTT.

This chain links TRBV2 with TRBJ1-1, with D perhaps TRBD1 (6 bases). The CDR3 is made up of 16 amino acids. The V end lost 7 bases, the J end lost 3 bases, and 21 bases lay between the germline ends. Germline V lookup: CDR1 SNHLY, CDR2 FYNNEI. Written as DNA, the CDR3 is TGTGCCAGCATCCCTCAGGCGTGGGGGCGAGACACTGAAGCTTTCTTT. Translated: CASIPQAWGRDTEAFF.

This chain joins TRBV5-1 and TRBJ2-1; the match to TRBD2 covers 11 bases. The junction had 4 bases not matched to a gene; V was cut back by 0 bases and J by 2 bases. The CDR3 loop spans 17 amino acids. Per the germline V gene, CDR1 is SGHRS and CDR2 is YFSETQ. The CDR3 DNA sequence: TGCGCCAGCAGCTTGGCCATAGCGGGGGGGGCCTACAATGAGCAGTTCTTC. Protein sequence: CASSLAIAGGAYNEQFF.

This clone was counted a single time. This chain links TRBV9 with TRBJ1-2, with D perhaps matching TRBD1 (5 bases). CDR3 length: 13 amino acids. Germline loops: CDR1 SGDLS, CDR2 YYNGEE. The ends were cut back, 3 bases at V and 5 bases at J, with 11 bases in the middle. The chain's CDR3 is CASSGSREYGYTF. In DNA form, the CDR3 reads TGTGCCAGCAGCGGAAGCAGGGAATATGGCTACACCTTC.

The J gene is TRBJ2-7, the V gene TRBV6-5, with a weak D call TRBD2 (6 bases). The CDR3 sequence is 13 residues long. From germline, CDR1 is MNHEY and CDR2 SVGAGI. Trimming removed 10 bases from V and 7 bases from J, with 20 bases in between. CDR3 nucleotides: TGTGCCACCCTGGGACTCCCTGCGGTTGAGCAGTACTTC. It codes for CATLGLPAVEQYF.

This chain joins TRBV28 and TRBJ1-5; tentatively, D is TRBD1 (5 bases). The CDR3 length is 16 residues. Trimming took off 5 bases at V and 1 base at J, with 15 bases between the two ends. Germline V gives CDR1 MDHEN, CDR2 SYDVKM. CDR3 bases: TGTGCCAGCAGTCTCGGGGGGGGTTTGAGCAATCAGCCCCAGCATTTT. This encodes CASSLGGGLSNQPQHF.

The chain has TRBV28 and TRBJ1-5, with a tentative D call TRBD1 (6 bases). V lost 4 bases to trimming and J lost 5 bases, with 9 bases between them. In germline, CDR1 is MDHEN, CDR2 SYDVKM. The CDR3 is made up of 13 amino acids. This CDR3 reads CASSSQGHQPQHF. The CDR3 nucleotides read TGTGCCAGCAGTTCACAGGGCCATCAGCCCCAGCATTTT.

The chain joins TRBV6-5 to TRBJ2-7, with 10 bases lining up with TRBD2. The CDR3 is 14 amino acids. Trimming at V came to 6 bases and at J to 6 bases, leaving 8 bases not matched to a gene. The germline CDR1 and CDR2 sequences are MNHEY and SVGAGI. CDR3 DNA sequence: TGTGCCAGCAGGACTCTAGCGGGAGTCGGCGAGCAGTACTTC. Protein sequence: CASRTLAGVGEQYF.

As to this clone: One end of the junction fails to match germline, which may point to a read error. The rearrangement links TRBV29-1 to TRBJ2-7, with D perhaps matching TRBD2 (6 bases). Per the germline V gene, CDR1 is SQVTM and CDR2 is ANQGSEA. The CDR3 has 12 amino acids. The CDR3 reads CSVEGDSHEQYF. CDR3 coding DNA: TGCAGCGTTGAAGGGGACTCCCACGAGCAGTACTTC.